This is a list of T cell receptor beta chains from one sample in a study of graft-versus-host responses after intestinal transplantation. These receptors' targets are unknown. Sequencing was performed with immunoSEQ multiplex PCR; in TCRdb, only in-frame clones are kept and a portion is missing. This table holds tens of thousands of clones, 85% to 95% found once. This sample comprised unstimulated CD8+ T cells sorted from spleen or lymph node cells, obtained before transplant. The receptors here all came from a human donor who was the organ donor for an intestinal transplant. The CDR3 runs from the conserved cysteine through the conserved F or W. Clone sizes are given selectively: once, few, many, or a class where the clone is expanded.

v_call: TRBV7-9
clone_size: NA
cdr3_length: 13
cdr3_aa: CASSFGGTIEQYF

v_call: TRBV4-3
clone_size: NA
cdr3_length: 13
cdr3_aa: CANVTIVTGELFF

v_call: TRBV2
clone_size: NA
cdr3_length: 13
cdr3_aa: CASREGRAGELFF

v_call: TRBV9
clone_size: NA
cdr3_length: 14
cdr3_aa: CASSDGTGNYGYTF

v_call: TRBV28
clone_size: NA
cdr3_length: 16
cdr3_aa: CASSPSSGRAPDTQYF

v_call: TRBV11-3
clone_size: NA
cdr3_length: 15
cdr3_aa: CASSPWLAGMKTQYF

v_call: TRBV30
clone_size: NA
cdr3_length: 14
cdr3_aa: CARLWLAPAHEQYF

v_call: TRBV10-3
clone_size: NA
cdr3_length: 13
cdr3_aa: CAITSREPYEQYF

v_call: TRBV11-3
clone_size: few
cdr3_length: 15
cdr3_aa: CASSPGTSGTDTQYF

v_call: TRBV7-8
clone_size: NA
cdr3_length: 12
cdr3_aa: CASSQGQETQYF

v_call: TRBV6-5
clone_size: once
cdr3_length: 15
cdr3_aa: CASSYSGAGDLLRYF

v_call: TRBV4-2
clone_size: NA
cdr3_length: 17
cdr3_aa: CASSQDSWETPKNIQYF

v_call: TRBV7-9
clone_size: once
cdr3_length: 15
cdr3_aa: CASSPTSGSTDTQYF

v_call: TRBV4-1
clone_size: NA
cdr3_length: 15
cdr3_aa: CASSQVSLSGDEQFF

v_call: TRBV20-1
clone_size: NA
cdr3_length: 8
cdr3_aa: CSAGGQFF

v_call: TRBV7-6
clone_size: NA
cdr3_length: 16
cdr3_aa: CASSLGPGTGGPEAFF

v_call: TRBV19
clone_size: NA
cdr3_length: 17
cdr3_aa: CASSTRGDRGGPYEQYF

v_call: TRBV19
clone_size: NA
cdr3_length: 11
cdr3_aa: CASLQGDEAFF

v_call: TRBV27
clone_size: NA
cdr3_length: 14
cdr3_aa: CASRPWGGGAEAFF

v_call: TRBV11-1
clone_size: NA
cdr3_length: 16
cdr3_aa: CASSLVRSSYNSPLHF

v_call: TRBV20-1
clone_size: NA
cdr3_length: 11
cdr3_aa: CSARAEGTQYF

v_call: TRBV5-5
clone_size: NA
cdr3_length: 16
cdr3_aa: CASSPGVTWVGETQYF

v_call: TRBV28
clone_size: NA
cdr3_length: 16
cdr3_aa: CASSFRGGFSYNEQFF

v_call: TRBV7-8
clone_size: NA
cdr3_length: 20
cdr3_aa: CASSLGVSGLAGLSLHEQFF

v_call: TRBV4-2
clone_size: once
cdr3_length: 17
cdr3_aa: CASSQDGLAGSANEQFF

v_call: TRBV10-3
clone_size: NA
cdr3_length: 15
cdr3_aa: CAISDPSREEAEQFF

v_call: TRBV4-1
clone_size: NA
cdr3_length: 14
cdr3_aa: CASSQEGGVDTQYF

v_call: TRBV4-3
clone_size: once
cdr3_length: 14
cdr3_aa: CARVAGASYNEQFF

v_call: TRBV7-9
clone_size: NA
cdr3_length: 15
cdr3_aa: CASSAGVSSTDTQYF

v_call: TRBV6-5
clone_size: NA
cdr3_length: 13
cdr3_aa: CASSSWGGETQYF

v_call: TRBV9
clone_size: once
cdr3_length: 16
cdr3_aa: CASSVGLNLGGTEAFF

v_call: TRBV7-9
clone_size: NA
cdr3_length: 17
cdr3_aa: CASSLGPAVPANYGYTF

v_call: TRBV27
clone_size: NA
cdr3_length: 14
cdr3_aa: CASSWSGGNTEAFF